This T cell receptor (beta chain) was recovered during a study of T cell repertoires in cytomegalovirus infection (dated by TCRdb to about 2019). The study in broad terms: Donor HLA type was relevant to the analysis, as public TCR beta signatures indicated carriage of CMV infection together with the matching HLA type.

The reads were generated on an Illumina HiSeq 1500. The public sequencing data were trimmed at Q25 with fastp and processed into clonotypes with MiXCR by TCRdb, which kept only in-frame beta chains. Each CDR3 protein gets just one entry, which takes the most common genes and DNA from the rows behind it. This sample comprises fewer than 350,000 distinct CDR3 sequences, roughly 15% of them detected only once. The top ten hold 9.5% to 15% of the sample. Note on this clonotype: Its specific antigen is unknown. No clone much larger than this one lies a single base away; base qualities are absent.

General conclusions and limits of the study: In both this cohort and an independent cohort of approximately 350 donors, the cumulative frequency of public TCR beta family members distinguished carriers of CMV infection plus the relevant HLA type. In the ex vivo response, HLA-C-restricted CMV-specific TCR beta clonotypes were dominant, and in two of eight donors the single most frequent clonotype came from this HLA-C-restricted group.

CDR3 length: 17 amino acids, cysteine to phenylalanine. Solely the CDR3 DNA is kept, with 51 bases framed from the first base. Looking up the germline V gene yields CDR1 ENHRY and CDR2 SYGVKD. V loses 0 bases of germline sequence and J loses 3 bases, and the interval between the two ends is 15 bases. The sequence links TRBV10-3 to TRBJ2-1; TRBD1 could be the D gene, as 7 bases match. Sequenced input: PBMCs. The receptor's source is a human donor in good health (CMV status not recorded). Some clones in this sample may be carry-over from other donors' samples. The nucleotides read TGTGCCATCAGTGAGTCAGGAGGGGGCAGATACTACAATGAGCAGTTCTTC. This sequence encodes CAISESGGGRYYNEQFF.